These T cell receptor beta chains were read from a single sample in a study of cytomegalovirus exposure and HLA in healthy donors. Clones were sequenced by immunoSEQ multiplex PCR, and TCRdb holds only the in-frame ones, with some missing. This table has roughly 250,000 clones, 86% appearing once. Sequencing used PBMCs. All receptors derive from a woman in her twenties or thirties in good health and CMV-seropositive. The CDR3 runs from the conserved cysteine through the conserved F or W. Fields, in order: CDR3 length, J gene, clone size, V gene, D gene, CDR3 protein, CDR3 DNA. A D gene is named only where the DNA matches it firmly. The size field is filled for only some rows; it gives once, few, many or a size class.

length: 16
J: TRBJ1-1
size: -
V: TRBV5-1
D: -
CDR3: CASSLVTEGQNTEAFF
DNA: TGCGCCAGCAGCTTGGTGACAGAGGGACAGAACACTGAAGCTTTCTTT

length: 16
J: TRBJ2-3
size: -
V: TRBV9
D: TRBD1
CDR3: CASSARQGIYTDTQYF
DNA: TGTGCCAGCAGCGCCCGACAGGGGATTTACACAGATACGCAGTATTTT

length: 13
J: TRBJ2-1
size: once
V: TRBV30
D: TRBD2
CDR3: CARSLAGNNEQFF
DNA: TGTGCCCGTTCACTAGCGGGTAACAATGAGCAGTTCTTC

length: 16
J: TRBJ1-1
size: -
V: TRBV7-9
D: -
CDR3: CASSKPGRGFYTEAFF
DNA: TGTGCCAGCAGTAAGCCGGGCCGGGGGTTTTACACTGAAGCTTTCTTT

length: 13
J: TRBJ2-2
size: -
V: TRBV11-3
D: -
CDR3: CASSLGFTGELFF
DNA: TGTGCCAGCAGCTTGGGCTTCACCGGGGAGCTGTTTTTT

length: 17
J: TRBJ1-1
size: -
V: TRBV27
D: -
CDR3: CASSLWLGGEGNTEAFF
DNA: TGTGCCAGCAGTTTATGGTTAGGGGGAGAGGGCAACACTGAAGCTTTCTTT

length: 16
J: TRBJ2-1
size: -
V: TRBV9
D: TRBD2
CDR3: CASSVAGTSVYNEQFF
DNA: TGTGCCAGCAGCGTAGCTGGGACTAGCGTATACAATGAGCAGTTCTTC

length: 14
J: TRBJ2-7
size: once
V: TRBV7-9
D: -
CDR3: CASSLPPGVSEQYF
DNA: TGTGCCAGCAGCTTACCTCCAGGGGTTAGCGAGCAGTACTTC

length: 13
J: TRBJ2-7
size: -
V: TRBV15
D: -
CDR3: CATSRDPAYEQYF
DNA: TGTGCCACCAGCAGAGATCCAGCCTACGAGCAGTACTTC

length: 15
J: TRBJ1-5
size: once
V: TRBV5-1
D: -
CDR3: CASSLAGGRFQPQHF
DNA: TGCGCCAGCAGCTTGGCCGGGGGGCGATTTCAGCCCCAGCATTTT

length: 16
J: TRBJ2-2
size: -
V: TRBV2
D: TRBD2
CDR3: CASSEGAGGYDGELFF
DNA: TGTGCCAGCAGTGAAGGAGCGGGAGGGTACGACGGGGAGCTGTTTTTT

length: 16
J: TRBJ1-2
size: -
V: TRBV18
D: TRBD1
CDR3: CASSPTAGGEVYGYTF
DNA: TGTGCCAGCTCACCAACGGCAGGGGGTGAGGTCTACGGCTACACCTTC

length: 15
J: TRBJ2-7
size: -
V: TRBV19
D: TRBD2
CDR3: CASSIGLASVYEQYF
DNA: TGTGCCAGTAGTATCGGACTAGCGTCCGTCTACGAGCAGTACTTC

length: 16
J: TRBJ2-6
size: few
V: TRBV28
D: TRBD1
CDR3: CASSPGQISGANVLTF
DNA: TGTGCCAGCAGTCCGGGACAGATCTCTGGGGCCAACGTCCTGACTTTC

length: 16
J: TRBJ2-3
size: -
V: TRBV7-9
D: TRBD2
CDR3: CASNPAVGLGTDTQYF
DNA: TGTGCCAGCAATCCCGCCGTGGGACTAGGCACAGATACGCAGTATTTT

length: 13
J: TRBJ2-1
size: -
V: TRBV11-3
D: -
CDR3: CASSLAEGYEQFF
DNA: TGTGCCAGCAGCTTGGCGGAGGGGTATGAGCAGTTCTTC